These T cell receptor beta chains were read from a single sample in a study of T and B cells in COVID-19 patients. TCRdb re-derived calls from the multiplex PCR reads in MiXCR, one entry per CDR3 protein. The table shows 13,000 or so distinct CDR3 sequences, with approximately 30% occurring only once. The sample comprised blood. The receptors were sampled from a human donor who had recovered from COVID-19. Both conserved end residues are part of each CDR3. D genes are given only for firm matches. For some rows the clone size is stated as once, few or many, or as a class when expanded; others skip it.

. | TRBJ2-1 | medium-sized | TRBV5-4 | TGTGCCAGCAGCTTGGACGGCAATGAGCAGTTCTTC | CASSLDGNEQFF
TRBD2 | TRBJ2-2 | many | TRBV5-1 | TGCGCCAGCAGCTTTAGGCTAGCGGGAAGCACCGGGGAGCTGTTTTTT | CASSFRLAGSTGELFF
TRBD1 | TRBJ1-2 | . | TRBV11-2 | TGTGCCAGCAGCACCACGGACAGGGGCTATGGCTACACCTTC | CASSTTDRGYGYTF
. | TRBJ1-1 | . | TRBV20-1 | TGCAGTGCCCGATCCTCGGACAGAGTTAACACTGAAGCTTTCTTT | CSARSSDRVNTEAFF
. | TRBJ1-2 | . | TRBV15 | TGTGCCACCAGCAGAGATGGGGTCAGTCACTATGGCTACACCTTC | CATSRDGVSHYGYTF
. | TRBJ1-1 | many | TRBV29-1 | TGCAGCGTTGACAGGAGGCTTGAAGCTTTCTTT | CSVDRRLEAFF
. | TRBJ2-1 | . | TRBV20-1 | TGCAGTGCTAGAGTTAGGAGGACAGCCTACAATGAGCAGTTCTTC | CSARVRRTAYNEQFF
. | TRBJ1-3 | . | TRBV20-1 | TGCAGTGCTAGAGATCTCAGCTCTGGAAACACCATATATTTT | CSARDLSSGNTIYF
. | TRBJ1-6 | . | TRBV6-1 | TGTGCCTCCCACTCTGGACAACATAATTCACCCCTCCACTTT | CASHSGQHNSPLHF
TRBD2 | TRBJ2-1 | medium-sized | TRBV19 | TGTGCCAGTAGTACCTCGGGACTAGCGGGAGGGCTCAATGAGCAGTTCTTC | CASSTSGLAGGLNEQFF
. | TRBJ1-3 | . | TRBV12-3/TRBV12-4 | TGTGCCAGCAGATTCCCGACTTTTGGAAACACCATATATTTT | CASRFPTFGNTIYF
TRBD1 | TRBJ1-1 | . | TRBV27 | TGTGCCAACACCACAGGGGACACTGAAGCTTTCTTT | CANTTGDTEAFF
. | TRBJ2-1 | medium-sized | TRBV19 | TGTGCCAGTAGTATATATCTGGAGAATGAGCAGTTCTTC | CASSIYLENEQFF
. | TRBJ2-7 | medium-sized | TRBV30 | TGTGCCTGGAGAATCCCTCCCTACGAGCAGTACTTC | CAWRIPPYEQYF
. | TRBJ2-1 | . | TRBV20-1 | TGCAGTGCTAGACAAGATTGGAGCTCCTACAATGAGCAGTTCTTC | CSARQDWSSYNEQFF
. | TRBJ1-4 | . | TRBV2 | TGTGCCAGCAGAGACTTACAGGGCTCTGATCTAAAACTGTTTTTT | CASRDLQGSDLKLFF
. | TRBJ2-7 | medium-sized | TRBV27 | TGTGCCAGCAGTGATCGGAGCTACGAGCAGTACTTC | CASSDRSYEQYF
TRBD2 | TRBJ2-7 | few | TRBV6-2/TRBV6-3 | TGTGCCAGCAGTCTCCGGCTAGCGGGAGTCTACGAGCAGTACTTC | CASSLRLAGVYEQYF
TRBD1 | TRBJ1-6 | . | TRBV7-9 | TGTGCCAGCAGCCCGATCGGACAGGCAAATTCACCCCTCCACTTT | CASSPIGQANSPLHF
TRBD1 | TRBJ2-1 | . | TRBV5-1 | TGCGCCAGCAGCTCCGCGGACAGGGTTAGGGATGAGCAGTTCTTC | CASSSADRVRDEQFF
. | TRBJ2-1 | medium-sized | TRBV6-5 | TGTGCCAGCAGTTACTCGTGGGGACGTAGAAATGAGCAGTTCTTC | CASSYSWGRRNEQFF
. | TRBJ2-7 | many | TRBV6-6 | TGTGCCAGCAGTTACTCGACCCCGGCCGCCTACGAGCAGTACTTC | CASSYSTPAAYEQYF
. | TRBJ1-2 | few | TRBV5-4 | TGTGCCAGCAGCATAGCAGCGAACTATGGCTACACCTTC | CASSIAANYGYTF
. | TRBJ1-2 | few | TRBV20-1 | TGCAGTGCTAGAGATATTGCAGGGCTTAGAGGTGGCTACACCTTC | CSARDIAGLRGGYTF
. | TRBJ2-4 | medium-sized | TRBV19 | TGTGCCAGTAGTATAGATGGTAGCCTAGCCAAAAACATTCAGTACTTC | CASSIDGSLAKNIQYF
. | TRBJ1-4 | . | TRBV6-5 | TGCGCCAGCAGTTCGACAGGTTTAAATGAAAAACTGTTTTTT | CASSSTGLNEKLFF
. | TRBJ1-6 | medium-sized | TRBV7-4 | TGTGCCAGCAGCTTAGCCGGCAGGGGAGACGATTCACCCCTCCACTTT | CASSLAGRGDDSPLHF
TRBD1 | TRBJ2-2 | large | TRBV6-4 | TGTGCCAGCATCTGCAGGGGGCGTTCGGCGAACACCGGGGAGCTGTTTTTT | CASICRGRSANTGELFF
. | TRBJ2-7 | . | TRBV5-1 | TGCGCCAGCAGCGGCCGGGCCTCGGACCCCCCCTACGAGCAGTACTTC | CASSGRASDPPYEQYF
TRBD1 | TRBJ2-7 | . | TRBV5-4 | TGCGCCAGCAGCCCCCCGGGACAGGGCTCCTACGAGCAGTACTTC | CASSPPGQGSYEQYF